The sequence of this T cell receptor (beta chain) was determined in a study of T cells in Graves' hyperthyroidism and ophthalmopathy (dated by TCRdb to about 2019). About the study as a whole: Peripheral blood samples were taken at the time of initial diagnosis, prior to any treatment. For training and testing, the 100 or so patients in the discovery cohort were randomly divided in a 7:3 ratio. A discovery cohort of fewer than 110 patients, approximately 45 with Graves' ophthalmopathy and 57 with stable Graves' hyperthyroidism, was used to find distinguishing TCR V-J signatures. According to the paper, TCR Vbeta CDR3 sequencing was carried out on 135 peripheral blood samples, which came from under 50 ophthalmopathy, roughly 75 hyperthyroidism and about 17 progressor patients. In six Graves' hyperthyroidism patients, the study also compared T-cell repertoires from thyroid tissue with T-cell repertoires from blood. An independent validation cohort of fewer than 20 hyperthyroidism patients and some 15 patients who later progressed to ophthalmopathy tested prospective prediction of ophthalmopathy. Once sampling was done, hyperthyroidism patients were given methimazole at a starting dose of 30 mg daily, whereas ophthalmopathy patients were given high-dose intravenous methylprednisolone.

Points on this clonotype: Its cognate antigen has yet to be identified. Qualities for individual bases were not recorded, and no much larger clone is one base off.

In the ophthalmopathy patients, disease was moderately to severely active, with a Clinical Activity Score of 3 or more, a NOSPECS grade of 4 or more, and a duration of less than 3 months. Any patient with an uncontrolled infection, another autoimmune disease, pregnancy or lactation was excluded. Clinical symptoms, serum thyroxine and TRAb, thyroid ultrasound, and orbital computed tomography formed the basis for the diagnoses. PBMCs were separated from around 9.1 ml of fresh peripheral blood using Ficoll-Paque density gradient centrifugation. Total RNA was extracted with Trizol reagent, and quality was checked on an Agilent 2100 Bioanalyzer. Points the paper makes about the study in general: In cross-validation, a model built on a 13 V-J signature told ophthalmopathy apart from stable hyperthyroidism with 85% to 90% sensitivity and around 81% specificity, and in testing the same model reached 80%/75%. No statistical method was used to fix the sample size in advance, and group allocation was not hidden from the investigators. In validation, progression to ophthalmopathy was predicted by the model with nearly 71% sensitivity and roughly 76% specificity, a median of roughly six months before onset. Most expanded thyroid clonotypes (frequency above 0.001) were also detected in blood, suggesting blood repertoires may reflect thyroid immune responses.

The CDR3 has 16 amino acids, counting the end cysteine and phenylalanine. The only DNA kept is the CDR3, 48 bases in frame from the first base. V lost 10 bases and J lost 0 bases; the stretch between them is 19 bases long. CDR1 and CDR2, per the germline V gene, are MDHEN and SYDVKM. TCR beta CDR3 regions were amplified from RNA transcripts. A first-round RT-PCR of the TCR CDR3 used the HTBI primer set with the Qiagen OneStep RT-PCR kit. Libraries were constructed in a second round of multiplex PCR, after which size selection and purification were performed. Libraries were sequenced paired-end with 100 bp reads on an Illumina HiSeq2000. As for the authors' bioinformatics: SOAPnuke was used to process the raw data, with reads discarded if the reads contained adapters or uncalled bases, had a mean Phred below 15, or lacked an exact constant-primer or identifier match. High-quality paired reads were merged using COPE v1.2.5, and each unique nucleotide sequence was defined as a clonotype. Clonotypes were aligned to IMGT TRBV, TRBD and TRBJ reference segments using MiTCR v1.1. The analysis included only V-J combinations with a frequency above 0.0001, which together covered roughly 99% of the repertoires. The TCS score was defined as F50 (clonal expansion) divided by E x V (chaos), with BLOSUM62-based TCRdist calculated between CDR3 peptides within each V-J. Welch's t-statistics and random forest reduced 500 to 550 V-J features to about 13, which were used in a naive Bayes classifier (R e1071). TCRdb reprocessed the public reads (quality trimming at Q25 with fastp, clone calling with MiXCR) and kept in-frame beta chains. Entries are consolidated by CDR3 protein sequence, retaining the most common genes and DNA. The V and J calls, along with clone size, are taken from TCRdb and not from the paper's own processing. For this sample there are around 360,000 distinct CDR3 sequences; approximately 14% appear just once. The top ten clonotypes cover roughly a fifth of the sample.

The sequence derives from a woman aged 55-70 years with Graves' ophthalmopathy. This sequence uses TRBV28 and TRBJ2-1, with the D gene call left open. Source material: blood. The nucleotides read TGTGCCACCCAGGCACCCTCTCGAAGCTCCTACAATGAGCAGTTCTTC. This is translated as CATQAPSRSSYNEQFF. Joined to the reference TRBV28 and TRBJ2-1 proteins, this CDR3 gives the full variable domain: DVKVTQSSRYLVKRTGEKVFLECVQDMDHENMFWYRQDPGLGLRLIYFSYDVKMKEKGDIPEGYSVSREKKERFSLILESASTNQTSMYLCATQAPSRSSYNEQFFGPGTRLTVL.